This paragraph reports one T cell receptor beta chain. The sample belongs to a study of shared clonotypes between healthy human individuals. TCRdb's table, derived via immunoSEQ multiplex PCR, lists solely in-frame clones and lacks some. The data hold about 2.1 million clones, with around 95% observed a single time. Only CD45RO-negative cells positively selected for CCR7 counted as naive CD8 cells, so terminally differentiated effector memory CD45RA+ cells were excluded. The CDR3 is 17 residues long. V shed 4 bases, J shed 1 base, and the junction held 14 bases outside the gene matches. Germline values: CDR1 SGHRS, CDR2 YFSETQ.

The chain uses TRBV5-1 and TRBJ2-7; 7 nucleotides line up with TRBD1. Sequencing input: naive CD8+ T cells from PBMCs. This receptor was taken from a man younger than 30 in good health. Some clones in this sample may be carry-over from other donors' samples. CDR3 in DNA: TGCGCCAGCAGCCCCGCCCCCCAGGACAGGTCGTCCTACGAGCAGTACTTC. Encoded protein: CASSPAPQDRSSYEQYF.